The 8 T cell receptor beta chains listed next were all sequenced from one sample in a study of blood T cells in healthy people across ages. PCR was performed a second time for about 7 to 12 cycles using a sample-barcoded 5' primer and a J-beta primer mix. TCRdb re-called the 5' RACE reads with MiXCR, one entry per CDR3 protein. The sample includes some 760,000 distinct CDR3 sequences, 25% of them seen just once. These data also formed part of another study, on T cells of mothers and their children.

Specimen: blood. The receptors derive from a boy aged 5-17 years in good health.

This clonotype was found a few times. The chain couples TRBV7-8 to TRBJ2-7; no firm D call. Trimming cost V 5 bases and J 0 bases, with 11 bases left between them. The V gene's germline CDR1 is SGHVS and CDR2 FQNEAQ. The CDR3 spans 14 residues. CDR3 loop: CASSQMASSYEQYF. CDR3 sequence (DNA): TGTGCCAGCAGCCAGATGGCGAGCTCCTACGAGCAGTACTTC. Full variable domain (outside the CDR3, taken from reference TRBV7-8 and TRBJ2-7): GAGVSQSPRYKVAKRGQDVALRCDPISGHVSLFWYQQALGQGPEFLTYFQNEAQLDKSGLPSDRFFAERPEGSVSTLKIQRTQQEDSAVYLCASSQMASSYEQYFGPGTRLTVT.

This clonotype was detected many times. V is TRBV27 and J is TRBJ2-3, with D perhaps TRBD2 (6 bases). Germline V gene sequence: CDR1 MNHEY, CDR2 SMNVEV (reference sequence). The CDR3 length is 13 residues. Trimming took off 3 bases at V and 3 bases at J, with 7 bases between the two ends. The CDR3 protein is CASSFGGTDTQYF. CDR3 nucleotide sequence: TGTGCCAGCAGTTTCGGGGGAACAGATACGCAGTATTTT.

This clonotype has more than one count but fewer than ten. This chain links TRBV7-9 with TRBJ1-1; D is perhaps TRBD1 (5 bases). This CDR3 has 15 amino acids. V dropped 3 bases and J dropped 2 bases, with 13 bases sitting between them. Germline-derived CDR1 and CDR2 are SEHNR and FQNEAQ (reference sequence). The CDR3 DNA reads as TGTGCCAGCAGCTTCGGGGACGGGGTAAACACTGAAGCTTTCTTT. Translation gives CASSFGDGVNTEAFF.

The gene calls are TRBV12-3 or TRBV12-4 and TRBJ1-4, with D hard to call. Trimming shortened V by 6 bases and J by 0 bases, and 5 bases separated the two germline ends. This CDR3 is built from 13 residues. CDR3 in amino acids: CASRKTTNEKLFF. CDR3 sequence (DNA): TGTGCCAGCAGAAAAACAACTAATGAAAAACTGTTTTTT.

In its sample, this clonotype was seen a few times. The rearrangement links TRBV12-3 or TRBV12-4 to TRBJ2-6; TRBD1 might be the D (6 bases). With 4 bases removed from V and 4 bases from J, the gap between germline ends came to 11 bases. This CDR3 is built from 15 residues. The CDR3 DNA reads TGTGCCAGCAGTTCCACAGGGTACGGGGCCAACGTCCTGACTTTC. This codes for CASSSTGYGANVLTF.

The V gene is TRBV11-2, the J gene TRBJ2-2; a weak D match, TRBD1 (5 bases). The CDR3 consists of 18 residues. Germline V gene data show CDR1 as SGHAT and CDR2 as FQNNGV. Trimming stripped 0 bases from V and 1 base from J, with 15 bases between. The CDR3 loop reads CASSLEFRGRVNTGELFF. In nucleotides, the CDR3 is TGTGCCAGCAGCTTAGAGTTTAGAGGCAGGGTGAACACCGGGGAGCTGTTTTTT. The whole variable domain, remainder taken from reference TRBV11-2 and TRBJ2-2, is EAGVAQSPRYKIIEKRQSVAFWCNPISGHATLYWYQQILGQGPKLLIQFQNNGVVDDSQLPKDRFSAERLKGVDSTLKIQPAKLEDSAVYLCASSLEFRGRVNTGELFFGEGSRLTVL.

This clonotype was detected a few times. The chain links TRBV12-3 or TRBV12-4 to TRBJ2-3; either TRBD1 or TRBD2 may supply D (5 bases each). This CDR3 is built from 15 residues. Trimming cost V 6 bases and J 4 bases, with 17 bases left between them. CDR3 loop: CASRVLGGLADTQYF. The DNA for the CDR3 is TGTGCCAGCAGGGTCCTTGGGGGTCTCGCAGATACGCAGTATTTT.

This clonotype appeared a single time. The junction departs from germline at one end; a sequencing error may be responsible. The gene calls are TRBV24-1 and TRBJ1-2; 8 bases fit TRBD1. Germline V gene sequence: CDR1 KGHDR, CDR2 SFDVKD. The CDR3 covers 14 residues. In DNA, the CDR3 is TGTGCCGCCAGTGATCTTGACAGGGGAAATGGCTACACCTTC. This encodes CAASDLDRGNGYTF.